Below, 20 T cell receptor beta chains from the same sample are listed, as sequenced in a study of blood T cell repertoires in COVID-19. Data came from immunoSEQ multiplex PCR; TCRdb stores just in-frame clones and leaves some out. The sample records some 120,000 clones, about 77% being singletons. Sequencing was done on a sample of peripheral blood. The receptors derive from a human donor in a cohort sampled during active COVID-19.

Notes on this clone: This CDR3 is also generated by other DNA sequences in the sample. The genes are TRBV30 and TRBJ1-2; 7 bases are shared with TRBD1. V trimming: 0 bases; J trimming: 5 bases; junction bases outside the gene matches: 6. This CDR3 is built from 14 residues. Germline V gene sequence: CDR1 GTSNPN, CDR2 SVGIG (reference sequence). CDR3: CAWSVPGGAYGYTF. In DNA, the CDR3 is TGTGCCTGGAGTGTCCCAGGGGGTGCGTATGGCTACACCTTC. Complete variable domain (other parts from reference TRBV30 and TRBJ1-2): SQTIHQWPATLVQPVGSPLSLECTVEGTSNPNLYWYRQAAGRGLQLLFYSVGIGQISSEVPQNLSASRPQDRQFILSSKKLLLSDSGFYLCAWSVPGGAYGYTFGSGTRLTVV.

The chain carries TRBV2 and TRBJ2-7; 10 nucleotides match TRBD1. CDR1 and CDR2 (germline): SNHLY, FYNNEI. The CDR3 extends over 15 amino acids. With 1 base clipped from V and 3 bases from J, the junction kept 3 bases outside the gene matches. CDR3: CASSEGTGGFYEQYF. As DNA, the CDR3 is TGTGCCAGCAGTGAAGGGACAGGGGGTTTCTACGAGCAGTACTTC.

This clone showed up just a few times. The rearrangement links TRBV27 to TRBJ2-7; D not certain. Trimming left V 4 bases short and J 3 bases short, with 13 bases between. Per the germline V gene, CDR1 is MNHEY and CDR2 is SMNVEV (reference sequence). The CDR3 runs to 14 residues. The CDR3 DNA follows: TGTGCCAGCAGTTACAGACCTGCCCACTACGAGCAGTACTTC. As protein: CASSYRPAHYEQYF.

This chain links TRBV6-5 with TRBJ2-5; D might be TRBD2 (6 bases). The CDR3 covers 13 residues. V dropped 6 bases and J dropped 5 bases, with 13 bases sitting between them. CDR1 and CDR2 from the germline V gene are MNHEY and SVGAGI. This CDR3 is CASRTPGGETQYF. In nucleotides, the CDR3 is TGTGCCAGCAGGACACCCGGAGGGGAGACCCAGTACTTC.

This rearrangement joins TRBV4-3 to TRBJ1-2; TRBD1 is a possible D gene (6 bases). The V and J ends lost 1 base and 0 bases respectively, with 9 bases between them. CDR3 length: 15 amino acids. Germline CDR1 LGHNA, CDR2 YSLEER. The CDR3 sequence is CASSQGGGANYGYTF. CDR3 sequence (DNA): TGCGCCAGCAGCCAAGGAGGGGGTGCTAACTATGGCTACACCTTC.

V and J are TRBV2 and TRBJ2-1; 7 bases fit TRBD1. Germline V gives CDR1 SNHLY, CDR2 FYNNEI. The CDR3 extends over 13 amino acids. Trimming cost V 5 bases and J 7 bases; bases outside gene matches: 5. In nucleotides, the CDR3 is TGTGCCAGCAGTCCGAACAGGGGTAATGAGCAGTTCTTC. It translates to CASSPNRGNEQFF.

The chain's CDR3 is CASSSGGNEQFF. The CDR3 coding sequence is TGTGCCAGCAGTTCCGGGGGGAATGAGCAGTTCTTC. V usage is TRBV7-8 and J usage is TRBJ2-1, with 7 bases that match TRBD2. Germline values: CDR1 SGHVS, CDR2 FQNEAQ. With V trimmed by 6 bases and J by 7 bases, 3 bases remained unmatched. The CDR3 runs to 12 residues.

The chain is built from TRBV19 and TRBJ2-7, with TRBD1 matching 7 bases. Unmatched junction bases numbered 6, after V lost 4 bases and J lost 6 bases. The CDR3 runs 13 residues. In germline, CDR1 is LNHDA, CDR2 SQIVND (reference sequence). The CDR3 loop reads CASSRRGPSEQYF. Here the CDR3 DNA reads TGTGCCAGTAGTAGAAGGGGGCCCAGCGAGCAGTACTTC.

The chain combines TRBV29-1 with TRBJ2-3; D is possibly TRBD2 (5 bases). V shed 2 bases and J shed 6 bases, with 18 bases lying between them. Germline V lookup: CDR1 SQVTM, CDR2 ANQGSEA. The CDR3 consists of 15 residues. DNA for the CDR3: TGCAGCGTTGAAACTGTCGGACTGGGTAGTGATACGCAGTATTTT. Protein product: CSVETVGLGSDTQYF.

CDR3 protein: CATSRDRWASEAFF. CDR3 bases: TGTGCCACCAGCAGAGATCGGTGGGCAAGTGAAGCTTTCTTT. The rearrangement joins TRBV15 to TRBJ1-1; D gene ambiguous. The CDR3 has 14 amino acids. The germline gives CDR1 LNHNV, CDR2 YYDKDF (reference sequence). V dropped 0 bases and J dropped 7 bases, with 12 bases sitting between them.

The CDR3, as DNA: TGTGCCAGCAGCCAAGATACCGGAGTACGCGAGCAGTTCTTC. Translated: CASSQDTGVREQFF. This rearrangement joins TRBV3-1 (or the pseudogene TRBV3-2) to TRBJ2-1; D is unresolved. Trimming removed 0 bases from V and 10 bases from J, with 13 bases in between. Germline CDR1 and CDR2: LGHDT and YNNKEL (reference sequence). There are 14 residues in the CDR3.

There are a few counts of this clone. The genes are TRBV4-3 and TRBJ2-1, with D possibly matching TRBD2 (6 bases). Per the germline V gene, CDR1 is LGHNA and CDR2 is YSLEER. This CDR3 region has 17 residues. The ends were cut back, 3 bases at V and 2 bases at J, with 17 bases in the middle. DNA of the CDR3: TGCGCCAGCAGCCACACCTCCGGCGCGGGACCCTACAATGAGCAGTTCTTC. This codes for CASSHTSGAGPYNEQFF.

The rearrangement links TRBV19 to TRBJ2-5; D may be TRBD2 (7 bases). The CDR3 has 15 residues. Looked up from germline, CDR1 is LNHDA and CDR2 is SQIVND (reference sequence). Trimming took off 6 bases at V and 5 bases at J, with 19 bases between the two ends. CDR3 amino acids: CASRISIQGGETQYF. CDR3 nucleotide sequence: TGTGCCAGTAGGATAAGTATACAGGGAGGGGAGACCCAGTACTTC.

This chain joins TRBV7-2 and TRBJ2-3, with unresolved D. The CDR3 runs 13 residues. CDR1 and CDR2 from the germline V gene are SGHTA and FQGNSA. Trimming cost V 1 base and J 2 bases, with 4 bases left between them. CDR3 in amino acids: CASSLDYTDTQYF. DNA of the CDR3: TGTGCCAGCAGCTTAGACTACACAGATACGCAGTATTTT.

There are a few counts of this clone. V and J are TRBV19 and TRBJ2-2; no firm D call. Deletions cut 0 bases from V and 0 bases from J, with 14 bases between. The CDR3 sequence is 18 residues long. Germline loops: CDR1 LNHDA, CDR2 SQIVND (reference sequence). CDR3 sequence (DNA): TGTGCCAGTAGTATAGATAGTATCGGCAGGACGAACACCGGGGAGCTGTTTTTT. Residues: CASSIDSIGRTNTGELFF.

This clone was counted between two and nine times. The CDR3 here is CASSYSSYEQYF. As DNA, the CDR3 is TGCGCCAGCAGCTATAGCTCCTACGAGCAGTACTTC. The chain recombines TRBV5-1 with TRBJ2-7; D gene unclear. The CDR3 contains 12 residues. V was trimmed by 3 bases and J by 0 bases, leaving 4 bases between them. Germline V gene data show CDR1 as SGHRS and CDR2 as YFSETQ.

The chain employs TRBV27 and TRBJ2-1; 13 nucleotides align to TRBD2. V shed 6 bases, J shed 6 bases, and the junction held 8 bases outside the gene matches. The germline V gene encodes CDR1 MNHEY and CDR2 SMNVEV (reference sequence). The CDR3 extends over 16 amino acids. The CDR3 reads CASSSPTSGRGNEQFF. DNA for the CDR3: TGTGCCAGCAGCTCCCCAACTAGCGGGAGGGGCAATGAGCAGTTCTTC.

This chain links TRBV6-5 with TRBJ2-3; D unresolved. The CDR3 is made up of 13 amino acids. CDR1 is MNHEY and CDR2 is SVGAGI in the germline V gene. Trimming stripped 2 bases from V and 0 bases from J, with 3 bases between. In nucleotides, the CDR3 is TGTGCCAGCAGTTACCAGAGCACAGATACGCAGTATTTT. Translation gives CASSYQSTDTQYF.

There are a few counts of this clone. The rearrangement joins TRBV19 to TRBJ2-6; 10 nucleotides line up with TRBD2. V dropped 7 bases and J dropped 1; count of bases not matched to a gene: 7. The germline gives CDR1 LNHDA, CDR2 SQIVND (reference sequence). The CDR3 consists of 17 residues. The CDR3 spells CASTRRTSGSGANVLTF. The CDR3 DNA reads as TGTGCCAGTACCCGCCGGACTAGCGGTTCTGGGGCCAACGTCCTGACTTTC.

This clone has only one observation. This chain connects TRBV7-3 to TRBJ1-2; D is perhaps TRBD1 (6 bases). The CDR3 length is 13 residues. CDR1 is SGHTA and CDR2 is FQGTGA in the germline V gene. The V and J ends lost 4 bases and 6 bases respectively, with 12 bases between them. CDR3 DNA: TGTGCCAGCAGCTCTCAAGGGGGGGATGGCTACACCTTC. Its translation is CASSSQGGDGYTF.